The source of this TCR beta chain is a study of shared clonotypes between healthy human individuals. For this clone: Antigen unknown.

The genomic DNA of each subset was split evenly across several immunoSEQ plates. In replicate PCRs of sorted subsets, around 0.2 ug DNA, about 30,000 T cell genomes, was used. Profiled with immunoSEQ multiplex PCR; TCRdb holds only in-frame clones, not every one. The sample contains 1.5 million to 2.5 million clones, about 95% of which appear only once. CDR3 length: 16 residues. Germline values: CDR1 MNHNY, CDR2 SVGAGI (reference sequence). The trim removed 2 bases at V and 7 bases at J, leaving 11 bases unmatched. Whole-study findings and limits: Rarefaction revealed incomplete sorted-subset sequencing despite large depth. A generally larger estimated richness was seen in naive subsets than in memory subsets.

Terminally differentiated effector memory CD45RA+ cells were left out of the naive CD8 fraction, which was CD45RO-negative and positively selected for CCR7. Sequencing input: naive CD8+ T cells sorted from blood. The gene calls are TRBV6-6 and TRBJ2-1, with 7 bases identical to TRBD1. This sequence originates from a man aged 18 to 30 in good health. CDR3: CASSYRETGQGNEQFF. The CDR3 DNA follows: TGTGCCAGCAGTTACAGGGAGACAGGGCAGGGGAATGAGCAGTTCTTC.